The rows below give T cell receptor beta chains drawn from one sample of a study of blood T cells in healthy people across ages. TCRdb reanalysed the 5' RACE reads using MiXCR and keeps one entry per CDR3 protein. There are approximately 1,100,000 distinct CDR3 sequences in the sample; over 35% occur only once, and over 15% lies in the top ten. The specimen sequenced was blood. The origin of the receptors is a woman in her fifties or sixties in good health. The CDR3 runs from the conserved cysteine through the conserved F or W. Each record gives: clone size, V gene, D gene, J gene, CDR3 DNA, CDR3 protein. The D gene is left open where the match is weak. Size is stated for part of the rows, as once, few or many counts, or as a class when the clone is expanded.

>once|TRBV18|.|TRBJ2-1
TGTGCCAGCTCACCAGTCGCAGGGGTGGTCGATGAGCAGTTCTTC
CASSPVAGVVDEQFF
>.|TRBV2|.|TRBJ2-5
TGTGCCAGCAACATTGGTCCACGGCGGACCCAGTACTTC
CASNIGPRRTQYF
>few|TRBV2|.|TRBJ2-7
TGTGCCAGCAGGATACAGGGAGAACACGGCGAGCAGTACTTC
CASRIQGEHGEQYF
>few|TRBV20-1|.|TRBJ2-4
TGCAGTGCAAAAGGGGGTCACATTCAGTACTTC
CSAKGGHIQYF
>.|TRBV9|.|TRBJ2-5
TGTGCCAGCAGCCCGGATGGTTCAGGGATGAGGACCCAGTACTTC
CASSPDGSGMRTQYF
>.|TRBV24-1|TRBD2|TRBJ2-2
TGTGCCACCAGTGATCGCGGGACTAGCGGGGCGAACACCGGGGAGCTGTTTTTT
CATSDRGTSGANTGELFF
>few|TRBV20-1|TRBD2|TRBJ2-1
TGCAGTGCTAGAGATGACGGGAGGCGGGATGAGCAGTTCTTC
CSARDDGRRDEQFF
>few|TRBV5-1|TRBD1|TRBJ2-1
TGCGCCAGCAGCCTTAGACAGGGATCCAATGAGCAGTTCTTC
CASSLRQGSNEQFF
>.|TRBV7-9|TRBD1|TRBJ2-7
TGTGCCAGCAGCCTAGGGACAGGGGTTTTCCACGAGCAGTACTTC
CASSLGTGVFHEQYF
>.|TRBV19|.|TRBJ2-5
TGTGCCAGTAGTATTTTAAGGGGGGAGACCCAGTACTTC
CASSILRGETQYF
>.|TRBV12-3/TRBV12-4|TRBD2|TRBJ2-1
TGTGCCAGCAGTTATGGACTAGCGGACGATACCCGCAATGAGCAGTTCTTC
CASSYGLADDTRNEQFF
>few|TRBV12-3/TRBV12-4|.|TRBJ2-6
TGTGCCACCAATACGTACGCCCGCTCTGGGGCCAACGTCCTGACTTTC
CATNTYARSGANVLTF
>.|TRBV30|.|TRBJ1-5
TGTGCCTGGAGTGTTGCGGGGGATCAGCCCCAGCATTTT
CAWSVAGDQPQHF
>.|TRBV11-2|.|TRBJ2-7
TGTGCCAGCAATAGGGGCGAAAGCGAGCAGTACTTC
CASNRGESEQYF
>.|TRBV7-3|TRBD2|TRBJ2-1
TGTGCCAGCAGTCACAGCGGGGGGCGAAATGAGCAGTTCTTC
CASSHSGGRNEQFF
>.|TRBV5-1|.|TRBJ2-7
TGCGCCAGCAAATCCATCCCTCTTTCGGAGAGATCCTACGAGCAGTACTTC
CASKSIPLSERSYEQYF
>few|TRBV11-2|TRBD1|TRBJ1-2
TGTGCCAGCAGCCCACTGGACAGGGAAAACTATGGCTACACCTTC
CASSPLDRENYGYTF
>few|TRBV7-2|TRBD2|TRBJ2-3
TGTGCCAGCAGCTTCCAAGCGGGAGGGAGCACAGATACGCAGTATTTT
CASSFQAGGSTDTQYF
>.|TRBV10-3|.|TRBJ2-1
TGTGCCATCCCCGGGAGTAACAACAATGAGCAGTTCTTC
CAIPGSNNNEQFF
>.|TRBV24-1|.|TRBJ2-3
TGTGCCACCAGTGAGGCGGTCCTGGGTACGCAGTATTTT
CATSEAVLGTQYF
>.|TRBV12-5|.|TRBJ2-1
TGTGCTAGTGGTCCGTGGGGCGGCCGGGAGAAAGATGAGCAGTTCTTC
CASGPWGGREKDEQFF
>few|TRBV28|TRBD1|TRBJ2-5
TGTGCCAGCAGCCCCTGGGACAGGGGGCGCGGCAAAGAGACCCAGTACTTC
CASSPWDRGRGKETQYF
>.|TRBV28|TRBD2|TRBJ2-1
TGTGCCAGCCCGCGCCCGGGGGGTGAGCAGTTCTTC
CASPRPGGEQFF
>many|TRBV20-1|TRBD2|TRBJ2-5
TGCAGTGCAAGGTCGGGGGGTCGTAAAGAGACCCAGTACTTC
CSARSGGRKETQYF
>.|TRBV7-9|TRBD2|TRBJ2-3
TGTGCCAGCAGCAAAGGGGAGGGTCCCACAGATACGCAGTATTTT
CASSKGEGPTDTQYF
>.|TRBV7-2|.|TRBJ2-7
TGTGCCAGCAGCTTAGTGGATAAGGGTTCCTACGAGCAGTACTTC
CASSLVDKGSYEQYF
>few|TRBV7-9|.|TRBJ2-1
TGTGCCAGCAGCATTAGCGGATTAATCGGTAATGAGCAGTTCTTC
CASSISGLIGNEQFF
>.|TRBV9|TRBD1|TRBJ2-7
TGTGCCAGCAGCGTAGACGCGGGACAGGTATACGAGCAGTACTTC
CASSVDAGQVYEQYF
>.|TRBV7-9|.|TRBJ2-1
TGTGCCAGCAGCTTAGCTGAGTTCTCCTACAATGAGCAGTTCTTC
CASSLAEFSYNEQFF
>.|TRBV25-1|.|TRBJ2-7
TGTGCCAGCAGTGAATACGGAGGGGGGGGAACGTACCAGCAGTACTTC
CASSEYGGGGTYQQYF
>.|TRBV7-9|.|TRBJ2-7
TGTGCCAGCAGACGTCAGCGTCGCCTCTCCTACGAGCAGTACTTC
CASRRQRRLSYEQYF
>.|TRBV5-1|.|TRBJ2-7
TGCGCCAGCAAAGCCCACGGGAGCTCCTACGAGCAGTACTTC
CASKAHGSSYEQYF